The 7 T cell receptor beta chains below were found in one sample sequenced in a study of cytomegalovirus exposure and HLA in healthy donors. The PCR was carried out with 60 Vbeta primers and 13 Jbeta primers. Sequencing was performed with immunoSEQ multiplex PCR; in TCRdb, only in-frame clones are kept and a portion is missing. The profile shows 250,000 to 350,000 clones, around 80% of them singletons. Sequenced sample: PBMCs. The receptors come from a girl aged 2 to 10 in good health and CMV-seronegative.

J is TRBJ2-5 and V is TRBV5-4; 8 nucleotides line up with TRBD2. This CDR3 comprises 17 residues. With 4 bases clipped from V and 2 bases from J, the junction kept 13 bases outside the gene matches. Germline CDR1 SGHNT, CDR2 YYREEE (reference sequence). CDR3 sequence: CASSRGGLANQQETQYF. The CDR3 bases are TGTGCCAGCAGCCGGGGTGGACTAGCCAACCAACAAGAGACCCAGTACTTC.

J is TRBJ2-1 and V is TRBV5-1; TRBD2 might be the D (5 bases). Germline CDR1 is SGHRS and CDR2 is YFSETQ. Deletions cut 0 bases from V and 1 base from J, with 8 bases between. CDR3 length: 15 amino acids. The CDR3 is CASSLGAGSYNEQFF. CDR3 DNA sequence: TGCGCCAGCAGCTTGGGGGCGGGTTCCTACAATGAGCAGTTCTTC.

The chain has TRBV7-8 and TRBJ1-2; TRBD1 might be the D (5 bases). The V gene's germline CDR1 is SGHVS and CDR2 FQNEAQ. V was shortened by 1 base and J by 4 bases, with 10 bases between the two germline ends. The CDR3 is made up of 14 amino acids. Here the CDR3 DNA reads TGTGCCAGCAGCTTAGGTGACAGCTCCTATGGCTACACCTTC. Translating gives CASSLGDSSYGYTF.

The V gene is TRBV4-1, the J gene TRBJ2-1, with TRBD1 matching over 11 bases. CDR1 and CDR2 (germline): MGHRA, YSYEKL. This CDR3 is built from 16 residues. J gave up 4 bases and V 5 bases, and 7 bases lay outside the gene matches. CDR3 sequence: CASSYSGTGGYNEQFF. CDR3 coding DNA: TGCGCCAGCAGCTACTCCGGGACAGGGGGATACAATGAGCAGTTCTTC.

The V gene is TRBV9, the J gene TRBJ2-1; D call uncertain. Trimming stripped 0 bases from V and 8 bases from J, with 15 bases between. The germline gives CDR1 SGDLS, CDR2 YYNGEE. The CDR3 extends over 15 amino acids. DNA of the CDR3: TGTGCCAGCAGCGTAGAGCCCCTCCTTCACGATGAGCAGTTCTTC. It yields the protein CASSVEPLLHDEQFF. Full variable domain (missing parts from reference TRBV9 and TRBJ2-1): DSGVTQTPKHLITATGQRVTLRCSPRSGDLSVYWYQQSLDQGLQFLIQYYNGEERAKGNILERFSAQQFPDLHSELNLSSLELGDSALYFCASSVEPLLHDEQFFGPGTRLTVL.

This clone was observed a handful of times. V usage is TRBV28 and J usage is TRBJ2-2; the D gene is possibly TRBD1 (6 bases). Trimming pared 6 bases from V and 4 bases from J, leaving 15 bases between. This CDR3 is built from 15 residues. Germline CDR1 reads MDHEN; CDR2 reads SYDVKM. Written as DNA, the CDR3 is TGTGCCAGCAGCCCGGACAGCAAGCGCACCGGGGAGCTGTTTTTT. Its translation is CASSPDSKRTGELFF. Complete variable domain (other parts from reference TRBV28 and TRBJ2-2): DVKVTQSSRYLVKRTGEKVFLECVQDMDHENMFWYRQDPGLGLRLIYFSYDVKMKEKGDIPEGYSVSREKKERFSLILESASTNQTSMYLCASSPDSKRTGELFFGEGSRLTVL.

The V and J genes are TRBV2 and TRBJ2-2, with 8 bases that match TRBD2. Germline V lookup: CDR1 SNHLY, CDR2 FYNNEI. The V segment lost 4 bases and the J segment 5 bases; nucleotides outside the gene matches: 21. CDR3 length: 20 residues. The CDR3 sequence is CASSAYFGSRRGGQTGELFF. CDR3 DNA: TGTGCCAGCAGTGCGTATTTCGGTAGTCGCCGCGGGGGGCAGACCGGGGAGCTGTTTTTT.